The 27 T cell receptor beta chains given below trace back to one sample, sequenced in a study of blood T cells in healthy people across ages. PCR was performed a second time for about 7 to 11 cycles using a sample-barcoded 5' primer and a J-beta primer mix. TCRdb fed the 5' RACE reads into MiXCR, producing one record per CDR3 protein. The sample contains under 950,000 distinct CDR3 sequences, 22% of which appear only once. What was sequenced was blood. Receptors were obtained from a man in his sixties or seventies in good health.

The sample holds a few counts of this clonotype. V usage is TRBV11-2 and J usage is TRBJ2-7; 11 positions match TRBD2. CDR3 length: 18 amino acids. Germline CDR1 and CDR2: SGHAT and FQNNGV. The junction had 14 bases not matched to a gene; V was cut back by 4 bases and J by 3 bases. CDR3 protein: CASSSRASGGSRNYEQYF. CDR3 DNA: TGTGCCAGCAGCTCCCGGGCTAGCGGGGGGTCCCGAAACTACGAGCAGTACTTC.

This clonotype was detected only a few times. This rearrangement joins TRBV14 to TRBJ2-5, with D unresolved. Per the germline V gene, CDR1 is SGHDN and CDR2 is FVKESK. There are 14 residues in the CDR3. The V gene lost 1 base and the J gene lost 5 bases, with 11 bases spanning the gap. The CDR3 reads CASSQGLAPETQYF. CDR3 sequence (DNA): TGTGCCAGCAGCCAAGGACTGGCCCCGGAGACCCAGTACTTC.

In its sample, this clonotype was seen a few times. The chain joins TRBV29-1 to TRBJ2-1, with unresolved D. In germline, CDR1 is SQVTM, CDR2 ANQGSEA. This CDR3 has 11 amino acids. Trimming pared 8 bases from V and 7 bases from J, leaving 12 bases between. CDR3 sequence reads: CSNSLGNEQFF. CDR3 nucleotides: TGCAGCAACTCCCTGGGAAATGAGCAGTTCTTC.

This clonotype was counted between two and nine times. The chain employs TRBV20-1 and TRBJ1-2, with D maybe TRBD1 (5 bases). Germline V gene data show CDR1 as DFQATT and CDR2 as SNEGSKA (reference sequence). This CDR3 comprises 12 residues. The V and J ends lost 3 bases and 3 bases respectively, with 8 bases between them. CDR3 amino acids: CSARPGDYGYTF. The CDR3 DNA reads as TGCAGTGCTAGGCCGGGGGACTATGGCTACACCTTC.

This clonotype was counted a few times. The chain carries TRBV6-2 or TRBV6-3 and TRBJ2-7; D gene ambiguous. The CDR3 is 15 amino acids. CDR1 is MNHEY and CDR2 is SVGEGT in the germline V gene. Trimming pared 5 bases from V and 5 bases from J, leaving 19 bases between. The CDR3 region is CASSHRRQVIHEQYF. The CDR3 DNA reads TGTGCCAGCAGTCATCGTCGGCAGGTTATCCACGAGCAGTACTTC.

The V call is TRBV6-5, the J call TRBJ1-1; 9 bases line up with TRBD1. The V segment lost 5 bases and the J segment 1 base; nucleotides outside the gene matches: 8. This CDR3 has 16 amino acids. Germline loops: CDR1 MNHEY, CDR2 SVGAGI. This CDR3 reads CASSTKQGAGNTEAFF. The CDR3 nucleotides are TGTGCCAGCAGTACAAAACAGGGGGCTGGGAACACTGAAGCTTTCTTT.

CDR3 amino acids: CASSQDQGAGGYTF. CDR3 nucleotides: TGTGCCAGCAGCCAAGATCAAGGGGCAGGTGGCTACACCTTC. The chain links TRBV3-1 to TRBJ1-2, with a tentative D call TRBD1 (5 bases). Trimming took 0 bases from V and 7 from J, leaving 12 bases between them. Germline loops: CDR1 LGHDT, CDR2 YNNKEL (reference sequence). The CDR3 runs 14 residues. The complete variable domain, with remaining parts taken from reference TRBV3-1 and TRBJ1-2, reads DTAVSQTPKYLVTQMGNDKSIKCEQNLGHDTMYWYKQDSKKFLKIMFSYNNKELIINETVPNRFSPKSPDKAHLNLHINSLELGDSAVYFCASSQDQGAGGYTFGSGTRLTVV.

This clonotype was detected a few times. V and J are TRBV30 and TRBJ1-4, with 9 bases aligning to TRBD1. V lost 5 bases to trimming and J lost 7 bases; unmatched junction nucleotides: 8. CDR1 GTSNPN and CDR2 SVGIG come from the germline V gene (reference sequence). The CDR3 totals 14 residues. CDR3 coding DNA: TGTGCCTGGGGGACAGGGACCCTTAGTGAAAAACTGTTTTTT. Translating it yields CAWGTGTLSEKLFF.

The chain is built from TRBV6-6 and TRBJ1-5, with D possibly being TRBD1 (5 bases). The CDR3 runs to 13 residues. The V gene's germline CDR1 is MNHNY and CDR2 SVGAGI (reference sequence). V lost 5 bases to trimming and J lost 9 bases, with 14 bases between them. For the CDR3, the DNA is TGTGCCAGCAGTACAGGTAAAGGACGGCCCCAGCATTTT. This encodes CASSTGKGRPQHF.

This clonotype was found a few times. The rearrangement joins TRBV28 to TRBJ1-2; TRBD1 might be the D (5 bases). This CDR3 comprises 14 residues. V was clipped by 5 bases and J by 8 bases, with 18 bases between them. Germline loops: CDR1 MDHEN, CDR2 SYDVKM. Written as DNA, the CDR3 is TGTGCCAGCAGTCCCGCCGTGGACATTGGGGGCTACACCTTC. Amino acid sequence: CASSPAVDIGGYTF.

J is TRBJ2-3 and V is TRBV14; D is unclear. The CDR3 loop spans 17 amino acids. Germline V gene data show CDR1 as SGHDN and CDR2 as FVKESK. Trimming removed 0 bases at V and 0 bases at J, with 13 bases between. CDR3: CASSQELTAVSTDTQYF. The CDR3 coding sequence is TGTGCCAGCAGCCAAGAACTTACGGCGGTGAGCACAGATACGCAGTATTTT. The full variable domain, with the rest looked up from reference TRBV14 and TRBJ2-3, is EAGVTQFPSHSVIEKGQTVTLRCDPISGHDNLYWYRRVMGKEIKFLLHFVKESKQDESGMPNNRFLAERTGGTYSTLKVQPAELEDSGVYFCASSQELTAVSTDTQYFGPGTRLTVL.

The chain joins TRBV19 to TRBJ1-5, with D uncertain. The CDR3 totals 13 residues. Trimming shortened V by 2 bases and J by 4 bases, and 6 bases separated the two germline ends. Germline V gene lookup returns CDR1 LNHDA and CDR2 SQIVND (reference sequence). CDR3 sequence reads: CASSINRNQPQHF. The CDR3 nucleotides read TGTGCCAGTAGTATAAATAGGAATCAGCCCCAGCATTTT.

This chain connects TRBV12-5 to TRBJ2-5, with 7 bases lining up with TRBD2. Per germline, CDR1 LGHNT and CDR2 FRNRAP. The CDR3 is 15 residues long. V gave up 5 bases and J gave up 5 bases; unmatched junction bases: 11. CDR3 nucleotides: TGTGCTAGTGGTCTAGGACTAGGGAGGTGGGAGACCCAGTACTTC. It yields the protein CASGLGLGRWETQYF.

The chain has TRBV5-1 and TRBJ2-2, with TRBD1 matching 7 bases. CDR1 SGHRS and CDR2 YFSETQ come from the germline V gene. After removal of 6 bases from V and 3 bases from J, the junction contained 5 bases not matched to a gene. CDR3 length: 14 amino acids. CDR3 in DNA: TGCGCCAGCAAGAAAACAGGGGACACCGGGGAGCTGTTTTTT. Translated, it gives CASKKTGDTGELFF.

This chain links TRBV6-5 with TRBJ1-1; a possible D gene is TRBD1 (6 bases). The ends were cut back, 6 bases at V and 7 bases at J, with 15 bases in the middle. This CDR3 region has 13 residues. Germline V lookup: CDR1 MNHEY, CDR2 SVGAGI. The CDR3: CASRPTGRSEAFF. CDR3 DNA: TGTGCCAGCAGACCGACAGGTAGGAGTGAAGCTTTCTTT.

The chain employs TRBV6-5 and TRBJ1-6, with 8 nucleotides matching TRBD1. J gave up 5 bases and V 3 bases, and 3 bases lay outside the gene matches. This CDR3 is 15 amino acids long. CDR1 is MNHEY, CDR2 SVGAGI, per germline. CDR3 loop: CASSYGTGNNSPLHF. Written as DNA, the CDR3 is TGTGCCAGCAGTTATGGGACAGGAAATAATTCACCCCTCCACTTT.

This clonotype appeared a few times. V and J are TRBV9 and TRBJ2-4, with D maybe TRBD1 (6 bases). The V end was cut by 4 bases, the J end by 3 bases, with 14 bases between. CDR3 length equals 15 residues. The germline V gene has CDR1 SGDLS and CDR2 YYNGEE. CDR3 protein: CASSPPGVGKNIQYF. CDR3 in DNA: TGTGCCAGCAGCCCACCAGGGGTAGGCAAAAACATTCAGTACTTC.

V and J are TRBV12-3 or TRBV12-4 and TRBJ2-7, with TRBD1 identical over 7 bases. V shed 5 bases, J shed 2 bases, and the junction held 6 bases outside the gene matches. The CDR3 spans 14 residues. CDR3 bases: TGTGCCAGCAGTCACTCGGGGACAGCCTACGAGCAGTACTTC. Its protein product is CASSHSGTAYEQYF.

This chain uses TRBV29-1 with TRBJ1-1, with 7 bases fitting TRBD1. The CDR3 length is 15 residues. Germline V gene sequence: CDR1 SQVTM, CDR2 ANQGSEA. Trimming cost V 4 bases and J 5 bases; bases outside gene matches: 13. The CDR3 loop is CSVGGTTGMGTEAFF. For the CDR3, the DNA is TGCAGCGTTGGGGGGACGACAGGGATGGGTACTGAAGCTTTCTTT.

This sequence joins TRBV5-1 and TRBJ2-7; 7 nucleotides line up with TRBD2. The CDR3 is 15 residues long. CDR1 is SGHRS, CDR2 YFSETQ, per germline. V lost 0 bases to trimming and J lost 2 bases; unmatched junction nucleotides: 5. This chain's CDR3 is CASSLAGLPTYEQYF. In DNA form, the CDR3 reads TGCGCCAGCAGCTTGGCGGGACTACCAACCTACGAGCAGTACTTC. Full variable domain (outside the CDR3, taken from reference TRBV5-1 and TRBJ2-7): KAGVTQTPRYLIKTRGQQVTLSCSPISGHRSVSWYQQTPGQGLQFLFEYFSETQRNKGNFPGRFSGRQFSNSRSEMNVSTLELGDSALYLCASSLAGLPTYEQYFGPGTRLTVT.

CDR3 amino acids: CASSQRSEGNTIYF. In DNA form, the CDR3 reads TGTGCCAGCAGCCAACGTTCAGAAGGAAACACCATATATTTT. The chain joins TRBV4-2 to TRBJ1-3, with D uncertain. This CDR3 contains 14 residues. Per germline, CDR1 LGHNA and CDR2 YNFKEQ. With 2 bases removed from V and 4 bases from J, the gap between germline ends came to 9 bases.

This chain connects TRBV16 to TRBJ1-2; possible D gene TRBD1, 6 bases. Germline V gene sequence: CDR1 KGHSY, CDR2 FQNENV. Trimming took off 4 bases at V and 6 bases at J, with 15 bases between the two ends. The CDR3 runs 14 residues. The CDR3 loop reads CASSPRQEVDGYTF. The CDR3 DNA is TGTGCCAGCAGCCCCCGACAGGAAGTGGATGGCTACACCTTC.

The CDR3 coding sequence is TGTGCTAGTGCCGCCGAGGGTGAGCAGTTCTTC. Protein product: CASAAEGEQFF. V usage is TRBV12-5 and J usage is TRBJ2-5; possible D gene TRBD2, 5 bases. The DNA end lines up better with TRBJ2-1; the J call may be wrong. This CDR3 is built from 11 residues. CDR1 and CDR2 (germline): LGHNT, FRNRAP.

At least ten counts were recorded for this clonotype. V is TRBV20-1 and J is TRBJ2-7; TRBD2 agrees at 7 bases. CDR1 is DFQATT, CDR2 SNEGSKA, per germline (reference sequence). There are 12 residues in the CDR3. In DNA, the CDR3 is TGCAGCGCCAGACTAGCAGGCTACGAGCAGTACTTC. Its protein is CSARLAGYEQYF.

This clonotype was detected a few times. The rearrangement joins TRBV29-1 to TRBJ1-2; D is ambiguous. V shed 3 bases and J shed 7 bases, with 6 bases lying between them. The CDR3 length is 10 residues. The germline CDR1 and CDR2 sequences are SQVTM and ANQGSEA. In DNA form, the CDR3 reads TGCAGCGTTGACGCGGCTGGCTACACCTTC. This sequence encodes CSVDAAGYTF.

V is TRBV10-3 and J is TRBJ1-5, with 9 bases that match TRBD1. CDR1 and CDR2 (germline): ENHRY, SYGVKD. The CDR3 totals 14 residues. Trimming cost V 4 bases and J 3 bases; bases outside gene matches: 1. DNA of the CDR3: TGTGCCATCAGTGGACAGGGGGACAATCAGCCCCAGCATTTT. This codes for CAISGQGDNQPQHF.

The V gene is TRBV28, the J gene TRBJ1-5, with TRBD1 as a possible D gene (5 bases). Between the trimmed V and J ends, which lost 6 bases and 2 bases, there was a span of 8 bases. Germline CDR1 reads MDHEN; CDR2 reads SYDVKM. The CDR3 runs to 13 residues. The CDR3 DNA reads as TGTGCCAGCAGGGGGGGGGGCAATCAGCCCCAGCATTTT. It yields the protein CASRGGGNQPQHF.